This TCR beta chain was sequenced for a study of B cell selection in AIRE deficiency (dated by TCRdb to the late 2010s). The study in broad terms: Researchers compared the TCRbeta repertoires of sorted blood CD4+ conventional T cells and regulatory T cells from AIRE-deficient patients with the corresponding repertoires from healthy controls. The TCR-sequenced cohort comprised about five AIRE-deficient APECED patients and about five healthy control donors. The paper's findings and limits, for the study overall: In terms of TCRBV gene usage, CDR3 length and TCR diversity, Tconv and Treg cells from AIRE-deficient patients looked similar to Tconv and Treg cells from healthy donors. About 29% of the Treg TCRbeta sequences shared among healthy donors turned up in patient Tconv cells, suggesting that Treg-biased clones are diverted into the Tconv compartment. Among about 3,500 shared Treg TCRbeta sequences, approximately 32% were shared exclusively by healthy donors and about 9% exclusively by patients, which suggests that Treg selection is less efficient in the absence of AIRE. Shared Treg sequences had shorter CDR3s, reflecting a bias toward rearrangements with few non-templated nucleotide insertions. Only TCRbeta chains were sequenced, and about 33% of the Treg sequences shared among healthy donors were also detected in healthy Tconv cells, possibly owing to differing TCRalpha chains.

TCRbeta chain sequencing was performed with the immunoSEQ platform. The original methods were these. Approximately 5.8x10^4 distinct TCRbeta sequences from patients and roughly 1x10^5 from healthy donors were obtained from pooled Treg repertoires. Treg TCRbeta sequences found in two or more individuals were defined as public, and these public Treg TCRbeta sequences were then searched for in Tconv repertoires. Group differences were tested with Mann-Whitney U tests and Bonferroni-Dunn correction in GraphPad Prism 7.03. The table comes from immuneACCESS by way of TCRdb, which keeps in-frame sequences with V and J called. Part of the clones is missing from these tables; in studies checked, under half for an unresolved V gene and the rest for unknown reasons. That table supplies the V and J calls and clone size; D and trimming were determined from the DNA. The sample table records about 2,900 clones; about 78% of these occur just once. The leading ten clones occupy 3.4% of the sample.

Regarding this clone: Its antigen is unknown. Base qualities are not recorded, but no much larger clone differs from it by a single base.

Taken from the germline V gene, the CDR1 and CDR2 loops are SGHTA and FQGNSA. The CDR3 goes from the cysteine to the phenylalanine over 14 residues. Of the read, only the CDR3 DNA is kept; its 42 bases are in frame from base 1. Regulatory T cells were sorted as CD4+CD25hiCD127low/negative cells. AIRE-deficient patients had APECED syndrome. Sorting of Tconv and Treg cells intended for TCRbeta sequencing was performed on a FACSAria flow cytometer. Sorted cells were collected into 5-ml round-bottom polystyrene tubes, and dry cell pellets were frozen at -80°C before sequencing. This clonotype was obtained from a human donor with AIRE deficiency. Here the chain combines TRBV7-2 and TRBJ2-5; a tentative D match to TRBD1 spans 7 bases. The J call may be in error: the DNA end matches TRBJ2-7 better. The sequenced sample was Tregs sorted from PBMCs. The DNA is as follows: TGTGCCAGCAGGAGACCAGGGGGAGGCAACGAGCAGTACTTC. This gives the protein CASRRPGGGNEQYF.